The rows below give T cell receptor beta chains drawn from one sample of a study of radiotherapy plus CTLA-4 blockade in lung cancer. Here immunoSEQ multiplex PCR was the method, and the copy in TCRdb shows in-frame clones only, minus some. Of about 53,000 clones in the sample, 70% to 90% were seen once. The specimen comprised peripheral blood, sampled from a patient treated with radiotherapy plus ipilimumab. These receptors were taken from a human donor with non-small cell lung cancer whose response to radiotherapy plus ipilimumab could not be evaluated. Each CDR3 is given with its conserved first and last residue. D genes are given only for firm matches.

D,V,J,DNA,CDR3
TRBD2,TRBV2,TRBJ2-3,TGTGCCAGCAAAGTGGGGCGGGAGCCCACAGATACGCAGTATTTT,CASKVGREPTDTQYF
TRBD2,TRBV7-2,TRBJ2-7,TGTGCCAGCAGCTTAGGACTAGCGGCGTTCTACGAGCAGTACTTC,CASSLGLAAFYEQYF
NA,TRBV9,TRBJ2-3,TGTGCCAGCAAGGCTAGCGGCACAGATACGCAGTATTTT,CASKASGTDTQYF
TRBD1,TRBV7-9,TRBJ2-7,TGTGCCAGCAGCATAGGGGACAGGCGGGCCGAGCAGTACTTC,CASSIGDRRAEQYF
NA,TRBV19,TRBJ1-5,TGTGCCAGTAGTGAATTCGACAGGCGCGATCAGCCCCAGCATTTT,CASSEFDRRDQPQHF
NA,TRBV28,TRBJ1-1,TGTGCCAGCAGTTCGAGGTTCCTCACTGAAGCTTTCTTT,CASSSRFLTEAFF
NA,TRBV28,TRBJ1-2,TGTGCCAGCATTGAAGTAGGGGCCGGTCTTTATGGCTACACCTTC,CASIEVGAGLYGYTF
NA,TRBV10-2,TRBJ1-5,TGCGCCAGCAGTGACCTAGGCAATCAGCCCCAGCATTTT,CASSDLGNQPQHF
TRBD1,TRBV11-3,TRBJ2-2,TGTGCCAGCAGCTTTTCCCCGGGACAGGGGGTCGGGGAGCTGTTTTTT,CASSFSPGQGVGELFF
NA,TRBV29-1,TRBJ1-2,TGCAGCGTGGGGGGAGCAACTAACTATGGCTACACCTTC,CSVGGATNYGYTF
NA,TRBV4-2,TRBJ2-3,TGTGCCAGCAGCCCCCGTAGGGAGGGCACAGATACGCAGTATTTT,CASSPRREGTDTQYF
TRBD2,TRBV13,TRBJ2-2,TGTGCCAGCAGCTTTACGGGAGGGGGCACCGGGGAGCTGTTTTTT,CASSFTGGGTGELFF
NA,TRBV11-2,TRBJ2-7,TGTGCCAGCAGCCCATCCCAAGGCGGCGAGCAGTACTTC,CASSPSQGGEQYF
TRBD2,TRBV5-1,TRBJ2-7,TGCGCCAGCAGCACGGATGGGACTAGCAGCTACGAGCAGTACTTC,CASSTDGTSSYEQYF
TRBD1,TRBV5-4,TRBJ1-2,TGTGCCAGCAGCGAGGGACAGACCTATGGCTACACCTTC,CASSEGQTYGYTF
TRBD1,TRBV6-6,TRBJ1-5,TGTGCCAGCAGGGTCGGGACAGATAGCAATCAGCCCCAGCATTTT,CASRVGTDSNQPQHF
NA,TRBV2,TRBJ1-2,TGTGCCAGCAGAATTACAGGGGGCTACACCTTC,CASRITGGYTF